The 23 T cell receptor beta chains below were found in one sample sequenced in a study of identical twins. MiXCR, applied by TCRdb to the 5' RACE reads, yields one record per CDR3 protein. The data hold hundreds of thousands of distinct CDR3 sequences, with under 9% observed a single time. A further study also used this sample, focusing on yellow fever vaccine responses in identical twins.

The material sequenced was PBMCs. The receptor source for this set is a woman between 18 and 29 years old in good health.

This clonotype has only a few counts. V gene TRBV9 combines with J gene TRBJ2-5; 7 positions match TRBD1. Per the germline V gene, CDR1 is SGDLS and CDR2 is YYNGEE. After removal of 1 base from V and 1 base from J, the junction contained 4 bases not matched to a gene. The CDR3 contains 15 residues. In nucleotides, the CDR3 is TGTGCCAGCAGCGTACCGTCAGGGGGCCAAGAGACCCAGTACTTC. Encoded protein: CASSVPSGGQETQYF.

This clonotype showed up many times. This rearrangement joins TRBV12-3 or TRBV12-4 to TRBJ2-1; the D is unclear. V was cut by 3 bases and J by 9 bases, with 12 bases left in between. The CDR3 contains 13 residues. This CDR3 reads CASSFSPWREQFF. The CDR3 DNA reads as TGTGCCAGCAGTTTTTCCCCGTGGCGTGAGCAGTTCTTC.

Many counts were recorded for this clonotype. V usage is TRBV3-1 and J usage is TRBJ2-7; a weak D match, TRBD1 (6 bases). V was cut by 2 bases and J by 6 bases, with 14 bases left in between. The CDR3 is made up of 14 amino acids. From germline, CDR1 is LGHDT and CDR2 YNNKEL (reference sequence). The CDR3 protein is CASSQTQGISEQYF. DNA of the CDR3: TGTGCCAGCAGCCAAACCCAGGGGATCAGCGAGCAGTACTTC.

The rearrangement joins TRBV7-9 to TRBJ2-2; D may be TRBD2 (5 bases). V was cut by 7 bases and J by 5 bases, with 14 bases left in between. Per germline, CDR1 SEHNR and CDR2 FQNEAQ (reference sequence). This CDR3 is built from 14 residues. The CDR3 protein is CASTGSGGTGELFF. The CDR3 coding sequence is TGTGCCAGCACCGGGTCGGGCGGGACCGGGGAGCTGTTTTTT.

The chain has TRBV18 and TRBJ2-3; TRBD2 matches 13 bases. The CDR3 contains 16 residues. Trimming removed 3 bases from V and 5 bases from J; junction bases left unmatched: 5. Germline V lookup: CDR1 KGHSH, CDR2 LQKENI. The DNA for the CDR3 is TGTGCCAGCTCACCCCTCCGACTAGCGGGGGGAGATACGCAGTATTTT. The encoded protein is CASSPLRLAGGDTQYF.

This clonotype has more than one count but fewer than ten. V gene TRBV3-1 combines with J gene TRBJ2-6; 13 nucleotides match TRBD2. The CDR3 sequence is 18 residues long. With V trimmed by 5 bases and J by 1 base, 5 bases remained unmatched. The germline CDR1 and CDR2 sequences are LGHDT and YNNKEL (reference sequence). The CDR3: CASSILAGGPSGANVLTF. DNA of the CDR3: TGTGCCAGCAGCATACTAGCGGGAGGGCCTTCTGGGGCCAACGTCCTGACTTTC.

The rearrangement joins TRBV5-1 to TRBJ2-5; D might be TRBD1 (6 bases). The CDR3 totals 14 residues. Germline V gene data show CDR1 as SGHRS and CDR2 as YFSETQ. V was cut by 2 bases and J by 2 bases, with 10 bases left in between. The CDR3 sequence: CASSFGQKQETQYF. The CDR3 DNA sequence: TGCGCCAGCAGCTTCGGACAGAAGCAAGAGACCCAGTACTTC. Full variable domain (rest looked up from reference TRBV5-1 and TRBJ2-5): KAGVTQTPRYLIKTRGQQVTLSCSPISGHRSVSWYQQTPGQGLQFLFEYFSETQRNKGNFPGRFSGRQFSNSRSEMNVSTLELGDSALYLCASSFGQKQETQYFGPGTRLLVL.

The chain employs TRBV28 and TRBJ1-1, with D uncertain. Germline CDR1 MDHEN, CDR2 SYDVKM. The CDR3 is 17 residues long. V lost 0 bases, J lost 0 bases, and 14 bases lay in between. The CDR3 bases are TGTGCCAGCAGTTTATGGACGGCAGGCTACATGAACACTGAAGCTTTCTTT. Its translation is CASSLWTAGYMNTEAFF.

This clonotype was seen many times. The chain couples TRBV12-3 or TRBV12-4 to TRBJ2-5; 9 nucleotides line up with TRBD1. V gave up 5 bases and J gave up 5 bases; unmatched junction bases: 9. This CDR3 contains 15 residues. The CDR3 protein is CASSTGTGSLETQYF. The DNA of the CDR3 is TGTGCCAGCAGTACCGGGACAGGGTCATTGGAGACCCAGTACTTC.

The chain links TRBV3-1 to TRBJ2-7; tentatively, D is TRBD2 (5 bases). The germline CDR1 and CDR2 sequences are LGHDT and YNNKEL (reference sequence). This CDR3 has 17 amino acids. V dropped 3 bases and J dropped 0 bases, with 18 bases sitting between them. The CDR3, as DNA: TGTGCCAGCAGCCAGCTTGTCTCGCGGGTACTCTCCTACGAGCAGTACTTC. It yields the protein CASSQLVSRVLSYEQYF.

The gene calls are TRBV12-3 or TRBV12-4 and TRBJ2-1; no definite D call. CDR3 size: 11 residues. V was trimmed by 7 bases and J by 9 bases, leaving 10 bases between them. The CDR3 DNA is TGTGCCAGCACCTCTGGTATTGAGCAGTTCTTC. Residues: CASTSGIEQFF.

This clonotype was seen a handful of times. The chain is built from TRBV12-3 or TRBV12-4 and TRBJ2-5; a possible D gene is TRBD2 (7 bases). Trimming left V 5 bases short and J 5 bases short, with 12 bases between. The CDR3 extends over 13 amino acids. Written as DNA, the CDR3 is TGTGCCAGCAGTCGGGGGGCCCGGGAGACCCAGTACTTC. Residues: CASSRGARETQYF.

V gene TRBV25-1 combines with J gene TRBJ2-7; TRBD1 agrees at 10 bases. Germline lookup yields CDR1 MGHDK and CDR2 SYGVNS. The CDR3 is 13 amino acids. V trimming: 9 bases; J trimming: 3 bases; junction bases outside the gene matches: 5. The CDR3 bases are TGTGCCAGTGAAGGACAGGGGGACTACGAGCAGTACTTC. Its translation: CASEGQGDYEQYF.

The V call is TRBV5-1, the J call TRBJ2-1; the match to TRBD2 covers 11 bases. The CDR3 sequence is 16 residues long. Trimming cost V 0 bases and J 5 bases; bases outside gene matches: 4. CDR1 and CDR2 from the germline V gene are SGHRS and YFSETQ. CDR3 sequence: CASSLGLGLADNEQFF. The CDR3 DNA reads TGCGCCAGCAGCTTGGGGCTGGGACTAGCGGACAATGAGCAGTTCTTC.

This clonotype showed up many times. The DNA for the CDR3 is TGTGCCAGCAGGATAGGGTCCCAGCCCCAGCATTTT. Its translation is CASRIGSQPQHF. This rearrangement joins TRBV12-3 or TRBV12-4 to TRBJ1-5; no clear D. V was clipped by 6 bases and J by 7 bases, with 10 bases between them. CDR3 length equals 12 residues.

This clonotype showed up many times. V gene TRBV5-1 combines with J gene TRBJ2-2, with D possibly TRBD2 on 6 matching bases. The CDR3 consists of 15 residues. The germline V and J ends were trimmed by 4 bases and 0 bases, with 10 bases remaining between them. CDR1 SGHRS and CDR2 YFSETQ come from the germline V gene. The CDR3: CASSPGLANTGELFF. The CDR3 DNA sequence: TGCGCCAGCAGCCCGGGACTCGCGAACACCGGGGAGCTGTTTTTT.

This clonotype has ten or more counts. The CDR3 protein is CSYAGTAYEQYF. Written as DNA, the CDR3 is TGCAGCTATGCCGGGACAGCCTACGAGCAGTACTTC. This sequence joins TRBV29-1 and TRBJ2-7; 7 bases line up with TRBD1. This CDR3 contains 12 residues. V lost 8 bases, J lost 2 bases, and 6 bases stayed unmatched. Germline-derived CDR1 and CDR2 are SQVTM and ANQGSEA.

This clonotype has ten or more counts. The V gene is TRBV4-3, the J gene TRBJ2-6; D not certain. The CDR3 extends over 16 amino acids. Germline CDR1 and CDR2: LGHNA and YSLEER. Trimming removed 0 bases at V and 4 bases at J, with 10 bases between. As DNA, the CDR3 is TGCGCCAGCAGCCAAGATTCCGGGTGGGGGGCCAACGTCCTGACTTTC. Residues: CASSQDSGWGANVLTF.

The CDR3 loop reads CASSYGAGDAYGYTF. The CDR3 coding sequence is TGTGCCAGCAGTTACGGGGCCGGAGACGCCTATGGCTACACCTTC. J is TRBJ1-2 and V is TRBV6-5, with TRBD1 as a possible D gene (5 bases). CDR1 and CDR2 (germline): MNHEY, SVGAGI. Deletions cut 2 bases from V and 4 bases from J, with 14 bases between. This CDR3 contains 15 residues.

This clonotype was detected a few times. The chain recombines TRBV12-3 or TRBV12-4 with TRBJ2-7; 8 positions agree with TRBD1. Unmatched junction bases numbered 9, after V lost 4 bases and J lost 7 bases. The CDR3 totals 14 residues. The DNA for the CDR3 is TGTGCCAGCAGTTCTCGGGGACAGGTTGGGGAGCAGTACTTC. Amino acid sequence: CASSSRGQVGEQYF.

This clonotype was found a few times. This chain's CDR3 is CASNGRGTQYF. The CDR3 DNA sequence: TGTGCCAGCAACGGGAGGGGGACCCAGTACTTC. The chain joins TRBV28 to TRBJ2-5; TRBD2 agrees at 8 bases. The CDR3 contains 11 residues. V shed 7 bases, J shed 7 bases, and the junction held 2 bases outside the gene matches. Germline V CDR1 and CDR2: MDHEN, SYDVKM.

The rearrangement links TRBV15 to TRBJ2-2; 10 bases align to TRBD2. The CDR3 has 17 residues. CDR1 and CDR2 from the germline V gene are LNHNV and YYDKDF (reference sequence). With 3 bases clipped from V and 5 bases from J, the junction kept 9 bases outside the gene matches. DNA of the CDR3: TGTGCCACCAGCAGCCGCCAGACTAGCGGGCTAACCGGGGAGCTGTTTTTT. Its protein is CATSSRQTSGLTGELFF.

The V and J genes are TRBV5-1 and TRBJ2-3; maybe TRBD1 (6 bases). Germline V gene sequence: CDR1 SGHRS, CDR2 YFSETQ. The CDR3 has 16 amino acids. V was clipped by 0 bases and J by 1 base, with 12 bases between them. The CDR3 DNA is TGCGCCAGCAGCTTGGAGGGACAAACGCGCACAGATACGCAGTATTTT. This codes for CASSLEGQTRTDTQYF. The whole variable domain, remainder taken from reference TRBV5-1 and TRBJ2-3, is KAGVTQTPRYLIKTRGQQVTLSCSPISGHRSVSWYQQTPGQGLQFLFEYFSETQRNKGNFPGRFSGRQFSNSRSEMNVSTLELGDSALYLCASSLEGQTRTDTQYFGPGTRLTVL.